This T cell receptor beta chain originates from a study of shared clonotypes between healthy human individuals. Across the study: Two women and a few men aged 18 to 49 made up the donors. Study outcomes and limitations: The study found lower generation probabilities in non-shared clonotypes than in those shared by all four donors.

From germline, CDR1 is SEHNR and CDR2 FQNEAQ (reference sequence). The J segment lost 6 bases and the V segment lost 6 bases, leaving 6 bases of the junction unmatched. There are 14 residues in the CDR3. Data came from immunoSEQ multiplex PCR; TCRdb stores just in-frame clones and leaves some out. The table records about 800,000 clones, about 96% of them present only once. Naive CD8 isolation took CD45RO-negative cells positively selected for CCR7 and excluded terminally differentiated effector memory CD45RA+ cells. Remarks on this clone: Its matching antigen is unknown.

This chain uses TRBV7-9 with TRBJ2-2; TRBD1 matches 8 bases. The TCR comes from a man aged 30 to 45 in good health. Sequencing used naive CD8+ T cells sorted from blood. CDR3 nucleotide sequence: TGTGCCAGCAGACGGGGACAGGATCCCGGGGAGCTGTTTTTT. Amino acid sequence: CASRRGQDPGELFF.